This passage covers 32 T cell receptor beta chains from one sample sequenced in a study of shared clonotypes between healthy human individuals. Assay: immunoSEQ multiplex PCR; the TCRdb copy retains only in-frame clones and omits some. The sample has 500,000 or so clones, around 96% seen once. Sequencing used naive CD4+ T cells sorted from blood. Described subset: CD45RA+ positively selected. The receptors shown here come from a woman aged 25-40 years in good health.

The chain uses TRBV27 and TRBJ1-1, with 7 positions matching TRBD1. The CDR3 has 14 residues. Unmatched junction bases numbered 10, after V lost 7 bases and J lost 5 bases. Germline values: CDR1 MNHEY, CDR2 SMNVEV (reference sequence). CDR3 coding DNA: TGTGCCAGCACTCAAGACAGGGTATCTACTGAAGCTTTCTTT. It specifies CASTQDRVSTEAFF.

The chain links TRBV5-1 to TRBJ2-1; D possibly corresponds to TRBD2 (5 bases). V shed 0 bases and J shed 5 bases, with 12 bases lying between them. This CDR3 has 15 residues. Germline CDR1 and CDR2: SGHRS and YFSETQ. The chain's CDR3 is CASSLAGGPNNEQFF. In nucleotides, the CDR3 is TGCGCCAGCAGCTTGGCCGGCGGGCCTAACAATGAGCAGTTCTTC.

V is TRBV6-1 and J is TRBJ2-7; 11 positions match TRBD2. CDR1 and CDR2 from the germline V gene are MNHNS and SASEGT. With 4 bases clipped from V and 0 bases from J, the junction kept 5 bases outside the gene matches. This CDR3 region has 16 residues. The CDR3 region has the DNA TGTGCCAGCAGTGCACGGACTAGCGGGCCCTCCTACGAGCAGTACTTC. Translated, it gives CASSARTSGPSYEQYF.

The chain joins TRBV14 to TRBJ2-3; 11 bases match TRBD2. The V and J ends lost 4 bases and 4 bases, in that order; junction bases with no gene match: 7. Germline V gene sequence: CDR1 SGHDN, CDR2 FVKESK. This CDR3 contains 16 residues. The CDR3 DNA reads TGTGCCAGCAGCCCAGTAGCGGGAGGGAGAGCAGATACGCAGTATTTT. The encoded protein is CASSPVAGGRADTQYF.

The V gene is TRBV7-9, the J gene TRBJ2-7, with D perhaps matching TRBD2 (6 bases). This CDR3 comprises 17 residues. The V gene lost 4 bases and the J gene lost 7 bases, with 26 bases spanning the gap. Per germline, CDR1 SEHNR and CDR2 FQNEAQ (reference sequence). The CDR3 spells CASSSNLNRDSSGEQYF. The CDR3 DNA sequence: TGTGCCAGCAGCTCTAACCTCAACCGGGACTCCTCGGGGGAGCAGTACTTC. The complete variable domain, with remaining parts taken from reference TRBV7-9 and TRBJ2-7, reads DTGVSQNPRHKITKRGQNVTFRCDPISEHNRLYWYRQTLGQGPEFLTYFQNEAQLEKSRLLSDRFSAERPKGSFSTLEIQRTEQGDSAMYLCASSSNLNRDSSGEQYFGPGTRLTVT.

V and J are TRBV19 and TRBJ2-5, with 8 bases aligning to TRBD2. Germline-derived CDR1 and CDR2 are LNHDA and SQIVND (reference sequence). V lost 5 bases and J lost 4; bases outside the gene matches: 15. The CDR3 covers 17 residues. The CDR3 coding sequence is TGTGCCAGTAGTTTGGGAACGGCTAGCGGGTTTGCAGAGACCCAGTACTTC. It is translated as CASSLGTASGFAETQYF.

V usage is TRBV4-2 and J usage is TRBJ2-4; the D gene is possibly TRBD1 (6 bases). The V gene lost 0 bases and the J gene lost 6 bases, with 12 bases spanning the gap. This CDR3 is 15 amino acids long. Germline V CDR1 and CDR2: LGHNA, YNFKEQ. The DNA for the CDR3 is TGTGCCAGCAGCCAAGAAATAACAGGGAGAAACATTCAGTACTTC. This codes for CASSQEITGRNIQYF.

The chain carries TRBV27 and TRBJ2-6, with D uncertain. The germline V gene has CDR1 MNHEY and CDR2 SMNVEV (reference sequence). CDR3 length: 15 amino acids. Trimming stripped 5 bases from V and 6 bases from J, with 14 bases between. This CDR3 reads CASSPHRAEANVLTF. The CDR3, as DNA: TGTGCCAGCAGTCCCCACAGAGCTGAGGCCAACGTCCTGACTTTC.

The V gene is TRBV5-1, the J gene TRBJ1-1; the match to TRBD1 covers 7 bases. This CDR3 has 14 residues. V lost 0 bases and J lost 10; bases outside the gene matches: 9. The germline CDR1 and CDR2 sequences are SGHRS and YFSETQ. This CDR3 reads CASSLGQGRNTAFF. The CDR3 DNA reads as TGCGCCAGCAGCTTGGGACAGGGCCGTAATACAGCTTTCTTT. The full variable domain, in which reference TRBV5-1 and TRBJ1-1 provide the parts outside the CDR3, is KAGVTQTPRYLIKTRGQQVTLSCSPISGHRSVSWYQQTPGQGLQFLFEYFSETQRNKGNFPGRFSGRQFSNSRSEMNVSTLELGDSALYLCASSLGQGRNTAFFGQGTRLTVV.

This sequence joins TRBV30 and TRBJ2-7; D call uncertain. V shed 4 bases and J shed 1 base, with 11 bases lying between them. Germline lookup yields CDR1 GTSNPN and CDR2 SVGIG (reference sequence). The length of the CDR3 is 13 residues. The CDR3 nucleotides read TGTGCCTGGAAGGGCGATACTTCCTACGAGCAGTACTTC. This gives the protein CAWKGDTSYEQYF.

The chain recombines TRBV25-1 with TRBJ1-4; possible D gene TRBD1, 5 bases. Germline CDR1 and CDR2: MGHDK and SYGVNS. The ends were cut back, 2 bases at V and 7 bases at J, with 11 bases in the middle. The CDR3 spans 14 residues. The CDR3 DNA sequence: TGTGCCAGCAGTGAAGCCAGGGTTTCTGAAAAACTGTTTTTT. This gives the protein CASSEARVSEKLFF.

V usage is TRBV27 and J usage is TRBJ2-7, with TRBD1 matching 9 bases. The J segment lost 3 bases and the V segment lost 5 bases, leaving 8 bases of the junction unmatched. Germline assignment: CDR1 MNHEY and CDR2 SMNVEV (reference sequence). The CDR3 runs to 15 residues. CDR3 in amino acids: CASSDSGTGNYEQYF. The CDR3 DNA follows: TGTGCCAGCAGTGACTCCGGGACAGGGAACTACGAGCAGTACTTC.

V and J are TRBV5-4 and TRBJ2-3; 10 positions match TRBD2. CDR1 and CDR2 from the germline V gene are SGHNT and YYREEE (reference sequence). This CDR3 has 16 amino acids. Trimming removed 3 bases from V and 6 bases from J; junction bases left unmatched: 10. CDR3 region: CASSSSSGSKGDTQYF. The CDR3 DNA is TGTGCCAGCAGCTCTTCTAGCGGGAGTAAAGGGGATACGCAGTATTTT.

This clone came up once. CDR3 protein: CASSLGSPGETQYF. The DNA for the CDR3 is TGTGCCAGCAGCTTGGGAAGCCCTGGAGAGACCCAGTACTTC. J is TRBJ2-5 and V is TRBV5-4; unclear D gene. The V end lost 0 bases, the J end lost 4 bases, and 10 bases lay between the germline ends. Germline assignment: CDR1 SGHNT and CDR2 YYREEE (reference sequence). The CDR3 runs to 14 residues.

This chain connects TRBV7-9 to TRBJ2-3; the D is unclear. This CDR3 has 15 residues. Trimming left V 0 bases short and J 5 bases short, with 12 bases between. Germline V lookup: CDR1 SEHNR, CDR2 FQNEAQ (reference sequence). For the CDR3, the DNA is TGTGCCAGCAGCTTAGCTCGAACAGAGAAAGATACGCAGTATTTT. Translated: CASSLARTEKDTQYF.

J is TRBJ1-1 and V is TRBV7-9; D gene ambiguous. This CDR3 has 13 residues. V was clipped by 1 base and J by 6 bases, with 9 bases between them. Germline values: CDR1 SEHNR, CDR2 FQNEAQ (reference sequence). CDR3 sequence: CASSLVPHAEAFF. The DNA of the CDR3 is TGTGCCAGCAGCTTAGTACCCCACGCTGAAGCTTTCTTT.

V gene TRBV7-8 combines with J gene TRBJ1-5; D is uncertain. CDR1 SGHVS and CDR2 FQNEAQ come from the germline V gene. The CDR3 extends over 13 amino acids. With 2 bases removed from V and 4 bases from J, the gap between germline ends came to 6 bases. The CDR3 reads CASSLSRNQPQHF. In DNA, the CDR3 is TGTGCCAGCAGCTTATCTCGGAATCAGCCCCAGCATTTT.

A single count supports this clone. The CDR3 is CASRTLVGLAASGANVLTF. CDR3 nucleotide sequence: TGTGCCAGCAGGACCCTCGTCGGACTAGCGGCATCTGGGGCCAACGTCCTGACTTTC. The chain carries TRBV2 and TRBJ2-6, with 10 bases lining up with TRBD2. CDR1 and CDR2 (germline): SNHLY, FYNNEI. The CDR3 extends over 19 amino acids. V shed 6 bases, J shed 1 base, and the junction held 12 bases outside the gene matches. Looking up the rest from reference TRBV2 and TRBJ2-6 gives the full variable domain: EPEVTQTPSHQVTQMGQEVILRCVPISNHLYFYWYRQILGQKVEFLVSFYNNEISEKSEIFDDQFSVERPDGSNFTLKIRSTKLEDSAMYFCASRTLVGLAASGANVLTFGAGSRLTVL.

The rearrangement links TRBV7-9 to TRBJ2-7; 9 nucleotides match TRBD1. V shed 5 bases, J shed 4 bases, and the junction held 12 bases outside the gene matches. The CDR3 is made up of 16 amino acids. From germline, CDR1 is SEHNR and CDR2 FQNEAQ (reference sequence). CDR3 sequence reads: CASSPAGQGLNYEQYF. Written as DNA, the CDR3 is TGTGCCAGCAGCCCAGCGGGACAGGGCCTTAATTACGAGCAGTACTTC.

The DNA of the CDR3 is TGTGCCAGCAGTCGAGCCGGGACTAGGCCGGCCGAGCAGTACTTC. Translation gives CASSRAGTRPAEQYF. The chain carries TRBV27 and TRBJ2-7; TRBD2 matches at 8 bases. This CDR3 region has 15 residues. Germline CDR1 is MNHEY and CDR2 is SMNVEV (reference sequence). The J segment lost 6 bases and the V segment lost 5 bases, leaving 12 bases of the junction unmatched.

This chain connects TRBV28 to TRBJ2-5, with D possibly TRBD1 on 6 matching bases. The J call could be wrong; TRBJ2-7 is a better fit for the DNA end. Per germline, CDR1 MDHEN and CDR2 SYDVKM. There are 13 residues in the CDR3. As DNA, the CDR3 is TGTGCCAGCAGTTTCGCAGGGGCTCTCGAGCAGTACTTC. Translating gives CASSFAGALEQYF.

The rearrangement uses TRBV5-1 and TRBJ2-7, with 8 positions matching TRBD2. The CDR3 has 19 amino acids. Germline V CDR1 and CDR2: SGHRS, YFSETQ. The ends lost 3 bases at V and 2 bases at J; junction bases unmatched: 19. The CDR3 DNA sequence: TGCGCCAGCAGCTCTCTCCCTATAGCCTTAGCGGGGTTAGCCTACGAGCAGTACTTC. This translates into CASSSLPIALAGLAYEQYF.

The gene calls are TRBV19 and TRBJ2-1, with TRBD1 matching 8 bases. Germline trimming cut 0 bases from V and 2 bases from J; bases unmatched to any gene: 12. Germline V gene data show CDR1 as LNHDA and CDR2 as SQIVND (reference sequence). The CDR3 is 19 residues long. In DNA, the CDR3 is TGTGCCAGTAGTATAGAGCGCGACAGGGGATCCTGGACCTACAATGAGCAGTTCTTC. It codes for CASSIERDRGSWTYNEQFF.

V gene TRBV5-5 combines with J gene TRBJ2-7; the D gene is possibly TRBD2 (6 bases). Per germline, CDR1 SGHKS and CDR2 YYEKEE (reference sequence). Trimming took 4 bases from V and 0 from J, leaving 17 bases between them. The CDR3 consists of 16 residues. DNA of the CDR3: TGTGCCAGCAGCCATGCCCCTCGGGACTTCTCCTACGAGCAGTACTTC. Its protein product is CASSHAPRDFSYEQYF.

This chain joins TRBV28 and TRBJ2-1, with unresolved D. CDR3 length: 14 amino acids. Germline V gene lookup returns CDR1 MDHEN and CDR2 SYDVKM. With 2 bases removed from V and 5 bases from J, the gap between germline ends came to 10 bases. In DNA form, the CDR3 reads TGTGCCAGCAGTTTAATCAGAGCCAACAATGAGCAGTTCTTC. It encodes CASSLIRANNEQFF.

The V call is TRBV6-1, the J call TRBJ1-1; D is uncertain. The CDR3 contains 13 residues. Per germline, CDR1 MNHNS and CDR2 SASEGT. V was pared by 4 bases and J by 2 bases, with 8 bases between. The CDR3 loop is CASSVHRNTEAFF. The CDR3, as DNA: TGTGCCAGCAGTGTTCACAGAAACACTGAAGCTTTCTTT.

A remark on this clone: A junction boundary mismatches the germline segment, possibly from a read error. The rearrangement uses TRBV7-6 and TRBJ2-7; D ambiguous. The CDR3 is 14 residues long. Looked up from germline, CDR1 is SGHVS and CDR2 is FNYEAQ. In DNA form, the CDR3 reads TGTGCCAAAGTCCCCCCCTCGGCCTCCCACGAGCAGTACTTC. Amino acids: CAKVPPSASHEQYF.

The genes are TRBV4-2 and TRBJ2-1, with 7 bases identical to TRBD2. The J segment lost 0 bases and the V segment lost 0 bases, leaving 5 bases of the junction unmatched. The CDR3 spans 17 residues. Germline V gene sequence: CDR1 LGHNA, CDR2 YNFKEQ. The CDR3 region is CASSQDQASGSYNEQFF. The CDR3 DNA follows: TGTGCCAGCAGCCAAGATCAAGCTAGCGGCTCCTACAATGAGCAGTTCTTC.

The V gene is TRBV14, the J gene TRBJ2-7; tentatively, D is TRBD2 (6 bases). The CDR3 contains 15 residues. Trimming shortened V by 4 bases and J by 7 bases, and 20 bases separated the two germline ends. The germline CDR1 and CDR2 sequences are SGHDN and FVKESK. The CDR3 is CASSPLLAGAGEQYF. CDR3 DNA: TGTGCCAGCAGCCCTCTACTAGCAGGTGCTGGGGAGCAGTACTTC.

The chain combines TRBV11-3 with TRBJ1-1, with D uncertain. Germline assignment: CDR1 SGHNT and CDR2 YENEEA. The CDR3 has 13 residues. V lost 4 bases to trimming and J lost 6 bases, with 12 bases between them. The DNA for the CDR3 is TGTGCCAGCAGCTCCCTTGCGGGTGCTGAAGCTTTCTTT. Translated, it gives CASSSLAGAEAFF.

The chain uses TRBV11-2 and TRBJ2-4; D remains ambiguous. CDR1 is SGHAT and CDR2 is FQNNGV in the germline V gene. This CDR3 comprises 13 residues. The V end was cut by 5 bases, the J end by 9 bases, with 14 bases between. The CDR3 DNA follows: TGTGCCAGCAGCCGAAATCCTCATGGCATTCAGTACTTC. Translating it yields CASSRNPHGIQYF.

The V gene is TRBV5-1, the J gene TRBJ1-1, with D tentatively TRBD1 (5 bases). Germline CDR1 and CDR2: SGHRS and YFSETQ. Trimming removed 0 bases at V and 7 bases at J, with 16 bases between. This CDR3 spans 15 amino acids. In DNA, the CDR3 is TGCGCCAGCAGCTTGGCTGGACAACCGATAGATGAAGCTTTCTTT. It is translated as CASSLAGQPIDEAFF.